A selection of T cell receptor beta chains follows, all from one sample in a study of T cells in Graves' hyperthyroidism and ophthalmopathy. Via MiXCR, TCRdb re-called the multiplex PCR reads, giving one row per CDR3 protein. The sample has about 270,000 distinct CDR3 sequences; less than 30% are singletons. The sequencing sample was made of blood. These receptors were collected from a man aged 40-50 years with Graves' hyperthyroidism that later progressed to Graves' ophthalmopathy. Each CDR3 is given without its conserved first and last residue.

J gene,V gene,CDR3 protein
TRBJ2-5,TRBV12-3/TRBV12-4,ASSRTSGRIETQY
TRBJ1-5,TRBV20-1,SATSDRGLGD
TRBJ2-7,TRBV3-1,ASSPGGLSYEQY
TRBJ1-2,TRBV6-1,ASRSRVGANYGYT
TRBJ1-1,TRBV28,ASWRTQNTEAF
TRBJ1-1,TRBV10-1,ASNFDRGRTEAF
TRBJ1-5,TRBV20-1,SARQTANQPQH
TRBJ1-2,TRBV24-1,ATSDSPGQDYGYT
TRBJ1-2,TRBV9,ASSVAPQEAYGYT
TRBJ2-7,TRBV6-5,ASSYRGGVSSYEQY
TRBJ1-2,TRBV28,ASSSSTDYGYT
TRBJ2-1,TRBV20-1,SATSSGTYNEQF
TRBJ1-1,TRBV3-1,ASSSPGLATEAF
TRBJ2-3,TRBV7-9,ASTGTSGSAQY
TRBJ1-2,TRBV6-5,ASSSTIPGYT
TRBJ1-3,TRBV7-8,ASSLGGGRGNTIY
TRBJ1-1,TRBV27,ASSESGSKTGEAF
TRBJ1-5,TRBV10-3,TISEQGTSNQPQH
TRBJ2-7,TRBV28,ASSARSYEQY
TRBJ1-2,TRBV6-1,ASSFTGVLNYGYT
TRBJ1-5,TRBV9,ASSQTVDGQPQH
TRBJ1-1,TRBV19,ASMRPGRQYNTEAF
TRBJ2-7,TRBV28,ASSPFWEQY
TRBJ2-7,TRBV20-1,SASLTSGFYEQY
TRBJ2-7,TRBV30,AWSAMGGSEQY
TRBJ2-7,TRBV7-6,ASSYRGGQGYEQY
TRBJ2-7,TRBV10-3,AISAYPSSYEQY
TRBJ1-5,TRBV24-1,ATSDFSNQPQH
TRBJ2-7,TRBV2,ASSEHARYEQY
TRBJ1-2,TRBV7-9,ASSNIPGVYGYT
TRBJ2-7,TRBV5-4,ASSHGGGFEQY
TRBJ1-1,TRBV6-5,ASSYEGGKNTEAF
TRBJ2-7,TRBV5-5,ASSSPVRGIDEQY
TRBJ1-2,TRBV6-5,ASSNHLGGGYT
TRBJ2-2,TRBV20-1,SARVQGDTGELF
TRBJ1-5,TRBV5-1,ASSLGELDQPQH
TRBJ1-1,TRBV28,ASSPTPHTEAF
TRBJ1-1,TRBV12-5,ASSQRTRVPEAF
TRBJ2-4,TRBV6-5,ASSFPGAENIQY
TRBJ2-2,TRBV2,ASGDDRGIVVGELF
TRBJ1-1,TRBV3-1,ASSQEDGPEAF
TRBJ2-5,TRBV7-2,ASSLASGRAGNRETQY
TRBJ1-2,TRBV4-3,ASSQDSTGSYGYT
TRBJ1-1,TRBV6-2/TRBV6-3,ASSFEAGTGTLNTEAF
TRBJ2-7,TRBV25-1,ASSLGGLFPYEQY
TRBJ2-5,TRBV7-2,ASSWTVQETQY
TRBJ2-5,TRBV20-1,SAERTPTGGYQETQY
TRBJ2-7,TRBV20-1,SATRQGDVFYEQY
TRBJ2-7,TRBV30,ACLRETTSHEQY
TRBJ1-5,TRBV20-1,SASQDRNQPQH
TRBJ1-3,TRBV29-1,SAWSGNTIY
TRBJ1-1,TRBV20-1,SARETGDTEAF
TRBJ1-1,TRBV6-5,ASSYRGQGLITEAF
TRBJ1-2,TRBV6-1,ASSGLRDVNYGYT
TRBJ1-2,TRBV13,ASSQRHQWMGGYT
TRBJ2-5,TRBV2,ASRRGFRQETQY